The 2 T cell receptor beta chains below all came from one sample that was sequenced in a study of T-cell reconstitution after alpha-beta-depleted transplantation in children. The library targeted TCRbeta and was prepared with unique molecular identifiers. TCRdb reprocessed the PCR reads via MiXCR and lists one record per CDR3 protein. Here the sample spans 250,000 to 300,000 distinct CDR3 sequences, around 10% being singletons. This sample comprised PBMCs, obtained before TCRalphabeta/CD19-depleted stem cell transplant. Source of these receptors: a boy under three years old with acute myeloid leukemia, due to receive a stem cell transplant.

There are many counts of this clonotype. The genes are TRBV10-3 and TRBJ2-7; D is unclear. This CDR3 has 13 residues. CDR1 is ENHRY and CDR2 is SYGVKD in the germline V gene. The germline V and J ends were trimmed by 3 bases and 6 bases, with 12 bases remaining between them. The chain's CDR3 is CAISDPKGSEQYF. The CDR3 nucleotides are TGTGCCATCAGTGACCCGAAAGGGTCCGAGCAGTACTTC.

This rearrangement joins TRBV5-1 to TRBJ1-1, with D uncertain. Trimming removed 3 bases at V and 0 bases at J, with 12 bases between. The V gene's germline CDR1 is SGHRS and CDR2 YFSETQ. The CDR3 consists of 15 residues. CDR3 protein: CASSSLQAMNTEAFF. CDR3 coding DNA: TGCGCCAGCAGCTCGCTCCAGGCTATGAACACTGAAGCTTTCTTT.